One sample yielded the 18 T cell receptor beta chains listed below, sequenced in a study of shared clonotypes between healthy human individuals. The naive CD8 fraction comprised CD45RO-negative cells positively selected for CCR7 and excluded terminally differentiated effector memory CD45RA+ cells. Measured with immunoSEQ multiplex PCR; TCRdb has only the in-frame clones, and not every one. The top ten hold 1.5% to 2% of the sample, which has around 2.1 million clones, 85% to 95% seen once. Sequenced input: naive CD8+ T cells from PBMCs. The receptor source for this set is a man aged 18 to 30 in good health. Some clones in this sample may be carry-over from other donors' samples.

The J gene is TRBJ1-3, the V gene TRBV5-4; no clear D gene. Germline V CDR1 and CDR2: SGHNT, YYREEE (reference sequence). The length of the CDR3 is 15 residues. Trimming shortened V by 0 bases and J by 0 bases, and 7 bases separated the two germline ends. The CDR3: CASSLGTASGNTIYF. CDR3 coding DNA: TGTGCCAGCAGCTTGGGCACAGCCTCTGGAAACACCATATATTTT.

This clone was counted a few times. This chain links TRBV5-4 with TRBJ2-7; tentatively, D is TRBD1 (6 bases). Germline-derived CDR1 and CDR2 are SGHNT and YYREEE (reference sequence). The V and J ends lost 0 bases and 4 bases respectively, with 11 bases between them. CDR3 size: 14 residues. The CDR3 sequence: CASSLEGVLYEQYF. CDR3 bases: TGTGCCAGCAGCTTGGAGGGGGTACTTTACGAGCAGTACTTC.

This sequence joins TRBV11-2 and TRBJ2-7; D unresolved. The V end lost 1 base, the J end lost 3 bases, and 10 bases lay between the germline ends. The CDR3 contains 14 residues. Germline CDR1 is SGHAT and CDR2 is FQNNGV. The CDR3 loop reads CASSLGPGFYEQYF. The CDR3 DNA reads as TGTGCCAGCAGCTTAGGTCCGGGCTTCTACGAGCAGTACTTC.

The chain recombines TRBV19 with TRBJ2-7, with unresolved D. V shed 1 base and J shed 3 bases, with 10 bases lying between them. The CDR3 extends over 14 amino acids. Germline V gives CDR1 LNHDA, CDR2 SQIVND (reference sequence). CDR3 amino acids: CASSIGTAYYEQYF. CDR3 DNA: TGTGCCAGTAGTATAGGCACGGCCTACTACGAGCAGTACTTC.

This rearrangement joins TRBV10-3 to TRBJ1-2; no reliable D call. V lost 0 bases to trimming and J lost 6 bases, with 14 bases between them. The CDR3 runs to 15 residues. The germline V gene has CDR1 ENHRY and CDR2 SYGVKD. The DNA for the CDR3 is TGTGCCATCAGTGAGTCTTTGAAGGGTCCGGATGGCTACACCTTC. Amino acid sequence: CAISESLKGPDGYTF.

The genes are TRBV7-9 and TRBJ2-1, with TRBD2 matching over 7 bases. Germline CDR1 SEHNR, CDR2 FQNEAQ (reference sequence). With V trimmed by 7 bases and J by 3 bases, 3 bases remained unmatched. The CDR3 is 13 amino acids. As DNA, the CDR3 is TGTGCCAGCAATTTAGCGGGCTACAATGAGCAGTTCTTC. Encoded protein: CASNLAGYNEQFF.

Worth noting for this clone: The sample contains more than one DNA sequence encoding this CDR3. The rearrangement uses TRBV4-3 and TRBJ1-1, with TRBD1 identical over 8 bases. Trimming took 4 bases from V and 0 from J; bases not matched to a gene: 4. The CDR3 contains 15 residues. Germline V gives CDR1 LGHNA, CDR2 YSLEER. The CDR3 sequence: CASSRLTGVNTEAFF. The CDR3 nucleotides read TGCGCCAGCAGCCGACTGACAGGGGTGAACACTGAAGCTTTCTTT.

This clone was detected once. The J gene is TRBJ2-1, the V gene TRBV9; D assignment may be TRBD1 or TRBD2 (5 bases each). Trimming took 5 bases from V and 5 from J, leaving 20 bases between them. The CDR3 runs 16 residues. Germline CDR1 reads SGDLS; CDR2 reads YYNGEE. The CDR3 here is CASSSQPPGPHNEQFF. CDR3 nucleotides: TGTGCCAGCAGTTCACAACCCCCGGGACCACACAATGAGCAGTTCTTC. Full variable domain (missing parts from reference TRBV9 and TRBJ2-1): DSGVTQTPKHLITATGQRVTLRCSPRSGDLSVYWYQQSLDQGLQFLIQYYNGEERAKGNILERFSAQQFPDLHSELNLSSLELGDSALYFCASSSQPPGPHNEQFFGPGTRLTVL.

The CDR3 DNA follows: TGTGCCAGCAGCTTAGCTGACCCCATCTTCAAGCGGGCCGGGGAGCTGTTTTTT. Translation gives CASSLADPIFKRAGELFF. V and J are TRBV7-9 and TRBJ2-2, with a possible D match to TRBD2 (6 bases). This CDR3 comprises 18 residues. Germline V gives CDR1 SEHNR, CDR2 FQNEAQ (reference sequence). Trimming took 0 bases from V and 6 from J, leaving 20 bases between them.

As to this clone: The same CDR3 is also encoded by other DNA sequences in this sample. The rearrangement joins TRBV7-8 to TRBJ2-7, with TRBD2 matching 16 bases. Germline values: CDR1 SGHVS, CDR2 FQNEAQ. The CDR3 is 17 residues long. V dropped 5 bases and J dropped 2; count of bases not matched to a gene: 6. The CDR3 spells CASSPGLAGGRAYEQYF. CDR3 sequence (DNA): TGTGCCAGCAGCCCGGGACTAGCGGGAGGGCGGGCCTACGAGCAGTACTTC.

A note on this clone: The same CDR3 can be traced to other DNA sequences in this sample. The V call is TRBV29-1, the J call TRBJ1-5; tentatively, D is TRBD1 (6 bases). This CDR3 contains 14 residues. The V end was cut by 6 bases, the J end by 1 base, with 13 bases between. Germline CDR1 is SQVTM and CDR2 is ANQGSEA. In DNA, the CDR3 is TGCAGCGTGAGCACAGGGTTGAGCAATCAGCCCCAGCATTTT. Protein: CSVSTGLSNQPQHF.

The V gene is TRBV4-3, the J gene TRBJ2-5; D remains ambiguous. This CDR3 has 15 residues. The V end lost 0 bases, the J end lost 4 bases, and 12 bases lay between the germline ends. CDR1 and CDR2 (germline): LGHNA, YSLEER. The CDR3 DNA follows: TGCGCCAGCAGCCAAGATGTACGTTGGCGAGAGACCCAGTACTTC. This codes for CASSQDVRWRETQYF.

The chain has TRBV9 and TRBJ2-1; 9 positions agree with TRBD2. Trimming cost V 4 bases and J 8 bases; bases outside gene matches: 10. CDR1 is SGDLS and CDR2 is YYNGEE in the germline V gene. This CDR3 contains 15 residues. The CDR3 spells CASSRSGRRLDEQFF. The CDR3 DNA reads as TGTGCCAGCAGCAGAAGCGGGAGGAGACTAGATGAGCAGTTCTTC.

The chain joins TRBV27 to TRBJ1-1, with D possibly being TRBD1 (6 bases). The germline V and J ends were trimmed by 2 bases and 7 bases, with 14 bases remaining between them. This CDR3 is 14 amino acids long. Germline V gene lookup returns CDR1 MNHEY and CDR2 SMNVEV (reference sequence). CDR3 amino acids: CASSLNPGGLEAFF. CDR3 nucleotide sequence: TGTGCCAGCAGTTTAAATCCCGGGGGGCTTGAAGCTTTCTTT.

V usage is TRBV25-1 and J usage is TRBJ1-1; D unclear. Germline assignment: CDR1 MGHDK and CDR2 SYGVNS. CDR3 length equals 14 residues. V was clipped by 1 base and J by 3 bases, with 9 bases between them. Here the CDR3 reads CASSEFGEHTEAFF. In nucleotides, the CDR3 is TGTGCCAGCAGTGAATTTGGGGAACACACTGAAGCTTTCTTT.

The CDR3 sequence is CASSLSSSGHNEQFF. CDR3 nucleotide sequence: TGTGCCAGCAGTTTATCGAGTAGCGGTCACAATGAGCAGTTCTTC. The V gene is TRBV27, the J gene TRBJ2-1; TRBD2 might be the D (6 bases). V lost 0 bases to trimming and J lost 5 bases, with 11 bases between them. The CDR3 consists of 15 residues. Germline V gene sequence: CDR1 MNHEY, CDR2 SMNVEV (reference sequence).

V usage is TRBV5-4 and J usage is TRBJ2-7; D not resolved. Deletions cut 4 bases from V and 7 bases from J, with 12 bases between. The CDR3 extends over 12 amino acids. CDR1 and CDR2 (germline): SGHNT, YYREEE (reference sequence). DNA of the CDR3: TGTGCCAGCAGCCCCGGCCCCGGGGAGCAGTACTTC. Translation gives CASSPGPGEQYF.

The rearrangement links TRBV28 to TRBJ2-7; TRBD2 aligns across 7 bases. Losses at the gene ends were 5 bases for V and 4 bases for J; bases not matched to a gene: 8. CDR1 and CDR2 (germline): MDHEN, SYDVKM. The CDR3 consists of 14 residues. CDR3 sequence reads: CASSVAGWGYEQYF. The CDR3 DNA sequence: TGTGCCAGCAGTGTAGCGGGCTGGGGTTACGAGCAGTACTTC.